The subject of this entry is one T cell receptor (beta chain). Its antigen is as yet unknown. This specimen belongs to a study of shared clonotypes between healthy human individuals. Study results and limitations: Four donors had around 5% of their naive CD4 clonotypes in common.

The CDR3 sequence is 16 residues long. V lost 1 base to trimming and J lost 0 bases, with 12 bases between them. Germline loops: CDR1 SGHDN, CDR2 FVKESK. This table comes from immunoSEQ multiplex PCR, and its TCRdb copy is limited to in-frame clones, with some not included. There are some 980,000 clones in the sample; 76% occur only once, and 1.5% lies in the top ten. The clonotype originates from a man aged 18 to 30 in good health. The specimen was memory CD4+ T cells sorted from blood. Noted subset: CD45RA-negative fraction. This chain joins TRBV14 and TRBJ2-5; D assignment may be TRBD1 or TRBD2 (6 bases each). CDR3 sequence (DNA): TGTGCCAGCAGCCAAGTCTTAGGGGGGTACCAAGAGACCCAGTACTTC. Protein sequence: CASSQVLGGYQETQYF. The complete variable domain, with remaining parts taken from reference TRBV14 and TRBJ2-5, reads EAGVTQFPSHSVIEKGQTVTLRCDPISGHDNLYWYRRVMGKEIKFLLHFVKESKQDESGMPNNRFLAERTGGTYSTLKVQPAELEDSGVYFCASSQVLGGYQETQYFGPGTRLLVL.